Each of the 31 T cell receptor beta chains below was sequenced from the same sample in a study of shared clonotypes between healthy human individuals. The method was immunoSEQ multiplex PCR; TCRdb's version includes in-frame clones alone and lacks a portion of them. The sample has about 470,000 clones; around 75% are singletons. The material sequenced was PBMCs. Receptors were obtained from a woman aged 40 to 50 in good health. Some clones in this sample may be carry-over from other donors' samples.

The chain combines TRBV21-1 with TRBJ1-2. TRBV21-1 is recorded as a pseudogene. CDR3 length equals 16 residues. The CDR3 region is CASSLRGGACDYGYTF. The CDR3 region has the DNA TGTGCCAGCAGCCTTAGGGGGGGCGCCTGCGACTATGGCTACACCTTC.

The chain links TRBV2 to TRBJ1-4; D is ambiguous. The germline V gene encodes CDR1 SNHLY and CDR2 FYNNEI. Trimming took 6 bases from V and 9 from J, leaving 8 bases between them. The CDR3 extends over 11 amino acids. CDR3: CASRSSKKLFF. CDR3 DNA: TGTGCCAGCAGGTCCAGTAAAAAACTGTTTTTT.

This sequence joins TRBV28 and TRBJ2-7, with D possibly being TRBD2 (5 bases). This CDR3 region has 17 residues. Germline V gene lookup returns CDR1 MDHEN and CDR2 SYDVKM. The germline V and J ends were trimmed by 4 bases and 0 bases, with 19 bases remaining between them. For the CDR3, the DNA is TGTGCCAGCAGTTCCCTATCGGTAGCGCCCTTCTCCTACGAGCAGTACTTC. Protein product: CASSSLSVAPFSYEQYF.

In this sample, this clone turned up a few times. The CDR3 coding sequence is TGTGCCAGCAGTACCCCTTACGACGACTATGGCTACACCTTC. It encodes CASSTPYDDYGYTF. This rearrangement joins TRBV6-5 to TRBJ1-2; D call uncertain. V was shortened by 5 bases and J by 3 bases, with 13 bases between the two germline ends. Per germline, CDR1 MNHEY and CDR2 SVGAGI. The CDR3 runs 14 residues.

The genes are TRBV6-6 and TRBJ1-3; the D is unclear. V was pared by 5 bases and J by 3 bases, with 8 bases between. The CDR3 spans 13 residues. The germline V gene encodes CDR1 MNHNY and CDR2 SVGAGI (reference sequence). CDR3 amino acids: CASSQGYGNTIYF. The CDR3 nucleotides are TGTGCCAGCAGTCAAGGGTATGGAAACACCATATATTTT.

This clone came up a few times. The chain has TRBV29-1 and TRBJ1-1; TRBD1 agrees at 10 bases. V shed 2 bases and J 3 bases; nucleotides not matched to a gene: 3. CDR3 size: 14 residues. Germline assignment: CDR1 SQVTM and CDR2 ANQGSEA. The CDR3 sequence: CSVEKGTGDTEAFF. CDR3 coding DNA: TGCAGCGTTGAAAAGGGGACAGGGGACACTGAAGCTTTCTTT. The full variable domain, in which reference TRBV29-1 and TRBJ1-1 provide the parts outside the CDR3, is SAVISQKPSRDICQRGTSLTIQCQVDSQVTMMFWYRQQPGQSLTLIATANQGSEATYESGFVIDKFPISRPNLTFSTLTVSNMSPEDSSIYLCSVEKGTGDTEAFFGQGTRLTVV.

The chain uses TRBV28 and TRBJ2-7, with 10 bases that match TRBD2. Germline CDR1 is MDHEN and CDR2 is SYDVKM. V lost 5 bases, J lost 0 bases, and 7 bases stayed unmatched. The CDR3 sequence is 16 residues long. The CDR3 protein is CASSGVGTSASYEQYF. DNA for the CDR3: TGTGCCAGCAGTGGTGTAGGGACTAGCGCCTCCTACGAGCAGTACTTC. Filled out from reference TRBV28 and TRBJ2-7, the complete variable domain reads DVKVTQSSRYLVKRTGEKVFLECVQDMDHENMFWYRQDPGLGLRLIYFSYDVKMKEKGDIPEGYSVSREKKERFSLILESASTNQTSMYLCASSGVGTSASYEQYFGPGTRLTVT.

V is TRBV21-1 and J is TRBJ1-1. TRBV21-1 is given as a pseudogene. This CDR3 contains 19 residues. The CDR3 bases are TGTGCCAGCAGCAAGCCACTTCCCACACAGCATAAGGGCAACACTGAAGCTTTCTTT. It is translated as CASSKPLPTQHKGNTEAFF.

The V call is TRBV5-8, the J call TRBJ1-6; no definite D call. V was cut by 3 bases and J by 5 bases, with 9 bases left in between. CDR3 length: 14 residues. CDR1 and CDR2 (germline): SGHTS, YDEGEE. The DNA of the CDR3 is TGTGCCAGCAGCTCGGGAACTAATAATTCACCCCTCCACTTT. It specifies CASSSGTNNSPLHF.

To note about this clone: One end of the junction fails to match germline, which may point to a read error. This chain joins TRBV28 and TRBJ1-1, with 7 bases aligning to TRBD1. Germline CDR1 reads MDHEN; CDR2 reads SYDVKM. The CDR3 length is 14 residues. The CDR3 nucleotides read TGTGCCAGCAGGGGGGGACAGCAGAACACTGAAGCTCTCTTT. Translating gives CASRGGQQNTEALF.

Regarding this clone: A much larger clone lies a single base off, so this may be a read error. CDR3 residues: CASSLQNTEAFF. The CDR3 DNA reads as TGTGCCAGCAGCTTACAGAACACTGAAGCTTTCTTT. V and J are TRBV11-2 and TRBJ1-1; the D is unclear. The CDR3 covers 12 residues. CDR1 and CDR2 from the germline V gene are SGHAT and FQNNGV. V was shortened by 2 bases and J by 1 base, with 2 bases between the two germline ends.

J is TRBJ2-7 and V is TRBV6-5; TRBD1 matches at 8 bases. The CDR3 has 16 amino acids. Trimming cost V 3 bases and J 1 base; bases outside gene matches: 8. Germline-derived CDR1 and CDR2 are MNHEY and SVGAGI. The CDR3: CASSYLAGGLSYEQYF. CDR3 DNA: TGTGCCAGCAGTTATTTGGCAGGGGGCTTATCCTACGAGCAGTACTTC.

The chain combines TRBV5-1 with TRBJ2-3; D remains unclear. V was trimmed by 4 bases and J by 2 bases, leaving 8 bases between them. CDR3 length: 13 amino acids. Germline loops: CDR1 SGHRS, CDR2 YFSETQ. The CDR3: CASSRLPTDTQYF. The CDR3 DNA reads TGCGCCAGCAGCCGGTTACCCACAGATACGCAGTATTTT.

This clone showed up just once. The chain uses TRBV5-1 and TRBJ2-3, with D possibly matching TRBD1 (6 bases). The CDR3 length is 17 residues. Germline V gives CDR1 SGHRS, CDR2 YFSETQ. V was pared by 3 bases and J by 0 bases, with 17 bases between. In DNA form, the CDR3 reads TGCGCCAGCAGCTCCCAATATGGGGGCCTTAGCACAGATACGCAGTATTTT. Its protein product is CASSSQYGGLSTDTQYF.

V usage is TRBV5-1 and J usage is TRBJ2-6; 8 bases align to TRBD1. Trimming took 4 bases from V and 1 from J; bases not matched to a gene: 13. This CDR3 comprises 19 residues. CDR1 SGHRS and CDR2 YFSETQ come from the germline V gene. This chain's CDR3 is CASSRGVTGDGSGANVLTF. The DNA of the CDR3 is TGCGCCAGCAGCAGAGGGGTGACAGGGGACGGGTCTGGGGCCAACGTCCTGACTTTC. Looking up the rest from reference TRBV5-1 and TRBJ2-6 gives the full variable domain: KAGVTQTPRYLIKTRGQQVTLSCSPISGHRSVSWYQQTPGQGLQFLFEYFSETQRNKGNFPGRFSGRQFSNSRSEMNVSTLELGDSALYLCASSRGVTGDGSGANVLTFGAGSRLTVL.

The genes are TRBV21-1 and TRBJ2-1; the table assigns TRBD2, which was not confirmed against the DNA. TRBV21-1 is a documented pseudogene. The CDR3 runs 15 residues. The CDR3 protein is CATIPGAGGKHEQFF. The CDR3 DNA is TGTGCCACCATTCCCGGGGCGGGAGGGAAGCATGAGCAGTTCTTC.

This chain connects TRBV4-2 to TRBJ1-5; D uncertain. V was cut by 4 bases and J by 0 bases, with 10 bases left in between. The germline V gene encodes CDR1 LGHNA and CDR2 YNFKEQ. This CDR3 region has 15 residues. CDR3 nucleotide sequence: TGTGCCAGCAGCCTCACGGACGGTAGCAATCAGCCCCAGCATTTT. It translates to CASSLTDGSNQPQHF.

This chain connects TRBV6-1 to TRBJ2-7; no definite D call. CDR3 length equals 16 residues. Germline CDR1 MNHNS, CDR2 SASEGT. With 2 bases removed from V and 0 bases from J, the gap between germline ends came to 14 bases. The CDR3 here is CASSETLGLGSYEQYF. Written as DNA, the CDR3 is TGTGCCAGCAGTGAAACCTTAGGGCTAGGCTCCTACGAGCAGTACTTC.

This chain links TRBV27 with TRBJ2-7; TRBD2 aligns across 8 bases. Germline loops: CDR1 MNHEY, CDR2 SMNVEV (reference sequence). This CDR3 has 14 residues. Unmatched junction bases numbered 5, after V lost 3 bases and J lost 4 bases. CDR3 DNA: TGTGCCAGCAGTTTGGAGCGGGAGTTTTACGAGCAGTACTTC. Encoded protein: CASSLEREFYEQYF.

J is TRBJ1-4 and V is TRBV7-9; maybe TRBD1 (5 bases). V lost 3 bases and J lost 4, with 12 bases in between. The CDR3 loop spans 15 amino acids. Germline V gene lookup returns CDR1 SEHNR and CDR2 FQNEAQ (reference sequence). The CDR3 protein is CASSFIGQSNEKLFF. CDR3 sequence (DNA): TGTGCCAGCAGCTTCATCGGACAAAGTAATGAAAAACTGTTTTTT. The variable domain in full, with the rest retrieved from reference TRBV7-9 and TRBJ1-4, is DTGVSQNPRHKITKRGQNVTFRCDPISEHNRLYWYRQTLGQGPEFLTYFQNEAQLEKSRLLSDRFSAERPKGSFSTLEIQRTEQGDSAMYLCASSFIGQSNEKLFFGSGTQLSVL.

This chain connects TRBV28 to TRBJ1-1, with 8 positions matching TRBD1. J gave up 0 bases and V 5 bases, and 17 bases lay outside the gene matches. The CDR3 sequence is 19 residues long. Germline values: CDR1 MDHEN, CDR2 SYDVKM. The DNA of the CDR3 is TGTGCCAGCAGTCTTATTGGGGCAGGGGGCCGCAGGATGAACACTGAAGCTTTCTTT. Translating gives CASSLIGAGGRRMNTEAFF. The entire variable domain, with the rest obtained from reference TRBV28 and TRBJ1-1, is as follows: DVKVTQSSRYLVKRTGEKVFLECVQDMDHENMFWYRQDPGLGLRLIYFSYDVKMKEKGDIPEGYSVSREKKERFSLILESASTNQTSMYLCASSLIGAGGRRMNTEAFFGQGTRLTVV.

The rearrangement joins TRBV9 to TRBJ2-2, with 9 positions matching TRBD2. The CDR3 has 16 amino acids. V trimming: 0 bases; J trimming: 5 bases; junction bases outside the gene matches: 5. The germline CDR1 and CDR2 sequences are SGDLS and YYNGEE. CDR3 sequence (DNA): TGTGCCAGCAGCGTAGGGACTAGCGTCTTGACCGGGGAGCTGTTTTTT. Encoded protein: CASSVGTSVLTGELFF. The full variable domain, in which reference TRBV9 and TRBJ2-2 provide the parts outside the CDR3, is DSGVTQTPKHLITATGQRVTLRCSPRSGDLSVYWYQQSLDQGLQFLIQYYNGEERAKGNILERFSAQQFPDLHSELNLSSLELGDSALYFCASSVGTSVLTGELFFGEGSRLTVL.

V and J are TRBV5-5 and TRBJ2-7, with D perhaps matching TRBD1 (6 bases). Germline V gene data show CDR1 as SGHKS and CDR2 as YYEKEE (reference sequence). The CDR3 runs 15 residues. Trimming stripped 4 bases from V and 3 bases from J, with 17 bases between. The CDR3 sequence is CASSLVGPGDYEQYF. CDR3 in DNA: TGTGCCAGCAGCCTGGTGGGTCCAGGGGACTACGAGCAGTACTTC.

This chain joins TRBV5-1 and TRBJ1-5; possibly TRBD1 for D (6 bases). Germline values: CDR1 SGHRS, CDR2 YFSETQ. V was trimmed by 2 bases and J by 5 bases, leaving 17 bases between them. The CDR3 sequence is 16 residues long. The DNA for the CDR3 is TGCGCCAGCAGCTTCGGCCTACGGGGGGCGGATCAGCCCCAGCATTTT. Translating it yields CASSFGLRGADQPQHF.

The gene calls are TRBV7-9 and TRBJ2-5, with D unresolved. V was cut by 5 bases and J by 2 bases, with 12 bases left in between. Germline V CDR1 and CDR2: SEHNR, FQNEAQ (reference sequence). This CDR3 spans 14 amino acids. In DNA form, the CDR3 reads TGTGCCAGCAGCCCAACCGGGCCGCAAGAGACCCAGTACTTC. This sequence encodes CASSPTGPQETQYF.

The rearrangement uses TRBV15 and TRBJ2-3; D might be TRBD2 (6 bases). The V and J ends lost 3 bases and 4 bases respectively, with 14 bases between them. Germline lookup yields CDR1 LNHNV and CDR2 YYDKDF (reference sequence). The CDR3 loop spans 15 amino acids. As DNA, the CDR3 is TGTGCCACCAGCAGGACACGGGACTCCTCAGATACGCAGTATTTT. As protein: CATSRTRDSSDTQYF.

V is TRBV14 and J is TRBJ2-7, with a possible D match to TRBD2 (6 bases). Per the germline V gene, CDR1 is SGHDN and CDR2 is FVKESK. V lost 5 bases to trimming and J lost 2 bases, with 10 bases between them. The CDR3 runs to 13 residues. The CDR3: CASSDWGAYEQYF. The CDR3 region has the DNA TGTGCCAGCAGCGACTGGGGGGCCTACGAGCAGTACTTC.

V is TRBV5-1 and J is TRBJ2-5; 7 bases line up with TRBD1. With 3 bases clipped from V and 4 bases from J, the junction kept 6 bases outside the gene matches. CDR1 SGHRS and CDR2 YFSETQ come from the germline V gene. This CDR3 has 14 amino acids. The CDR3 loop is CASSSPTGAETQYF. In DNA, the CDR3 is TGCGCCAGCAGCTCCCCTACAGGGGCAGAGACCCAGTACTTC. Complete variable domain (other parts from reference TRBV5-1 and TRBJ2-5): KAGVTQTPRYLIKTRGQQVTLSCSPISGHRSVSWYQQTPGQGLQFLFEYFSETQRNKGNFPGRFSGRQFSNSRSEMNVSTLELGDSALYLCASSSPTGAETQYFGPGTRLLVL.

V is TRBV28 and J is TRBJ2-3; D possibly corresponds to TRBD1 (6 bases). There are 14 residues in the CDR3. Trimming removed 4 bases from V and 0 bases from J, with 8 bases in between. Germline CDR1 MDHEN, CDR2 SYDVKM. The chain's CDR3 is CASSSRGSTDTQYF. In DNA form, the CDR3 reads TGTGCCAGCAGTTCCAGGGGTAGCACAGATACGCAGTATTTT.

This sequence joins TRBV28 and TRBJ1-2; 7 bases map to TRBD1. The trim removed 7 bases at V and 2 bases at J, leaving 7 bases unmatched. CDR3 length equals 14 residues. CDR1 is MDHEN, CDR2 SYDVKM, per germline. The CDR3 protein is CASTRTGDNYGYTF. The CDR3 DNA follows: TGTGCCAGCACCCGGACAGGCGACAACTATGGCTACACCTTC.

CDR3 nucleotide sequence: TGCGCCAGCAGGGAATCTGGGGCCAACGTCCTGACTTTC. Encoded protein: CASRESGANVLTF. The rearrangement uses TRBV5-1 and TRBJ2-6, with D unresolved. Between the trimmed V and J ends, which lost 5 bases and 1 base, there was a span of 4 bases. There are 13 residues in the CDR3. Looked up from germline, CDR1 is SGHRS and CDR2 is YFSETQ.